Following are 31 T cell receptor beta chains from one sample sequenced in a study of long-term antiretroviral therapy in people with HIV. Samples were assayed with immunoSEQ v3.0 at survey level. Clones were sequenced by immunoSEQ multiplex PCR, and TCRdb holds only the in-frame ones, with some missing. The sample lists tens of thousands of clones, around 96% occurring once. Source: unsorted PBMCs, taken roughly 6.9 years after starting antiretroviral therapy. The source is a man aged 25-40 years with HIV.

The V gene is TRBV18, the J gene TRBJ1-4, with 8 bases lining up with TRBD1. After removal of 5 bases from V and 5 bases from J, the junction contained 4 bases not matched to a gene. This CDR3 has 14 residues. Germline lookup yields CDR1 KGHSH and CDR2 LQKENI. CDR3 protein: CASSLDRVNEKLFF. Here the CDR3 DNA reads TGTGCCAGCTCATTGGACAGGGTCAATGAAAAACTGTTTTTT.

The rearrangement uses TRBV9 and TRBJ2-7; D possibly uses TRBD1 or TRBD2 (6 bases each). This CDR3 contains 16 residues. The germline V and J ends were trimmed by 0 bases and 0 bases, with 13 bases remaining between them. The germline gives CDR1 SGDLS, CDR2 YYNGEE. The CDR3 loop is CASSVATSGASYEQYF. CDR3 nucleotides: TGTGCCAGCAGCGTAGCTACATCGGGGGCCTCCTACGAGCAGTACTTC.

The chain has TRBV7-9 and TRBJ1-1, with a possible D match to TRBD1 (5 bases). The CDR3 is made up of 12 amino acids. Trimming shortened V by 1 base and J by 6 bases, and 6 bases separated the two germline ends. Germline CDR1 reads SEHNR; CDR2 reads FQNEAQ (reference sequence). The CDR3 bases are TGTGCCAGCAGCTTAGGGGGGGCTGAAGCTTTCTTT. As protein: CASSLGGAEAFF.

This clone was detected once. The gene calls are TRBV6-4 and TRBJ2-3; D gene uncertain. V was pared by 3 bases and J by 0 bases, with 7 bases between. CDR3 size: 14 residues. Germline loops: CDR1 MRHNA, CDR2 SNTAGT. The CDR3 region has the DNA TGTGCCAGCAGTGATACAATTAGCACAGATACGCAGTATTTT. It specifies CASSDTISTDTQYF.

The V and J genes are TRBV5-1 and TRBJ2-1; 9 nucleotides align to TRBD2. Germline assignment: CDR1 SGHRS and CDR2 YFSETQ. J lost 13 bases, V lost 0 bases, and 8 bases had no gene match. The CDR3 is 14 residues long. The CDR3 spells CASSLGGGGRDQFF. CDR3 nucleotides: TGCGCCAGCAGCTTGGGGGGTGGCGGGAGGGACCAGTTCTTC.

This clone was seen a single time. Here the CDR3 reads CASRAPAGDVDTQYF. The DNA of the CDR3 is TGTGCCAGCAGGGCGCCGGCGGGAGATGTCGATACGCAGTATTTT. The V call is TRBV6-5, the J call TRBJ2-3; 7 bases line up with TRBD2. J lost 6 bases, V lost 6 bases, and 12 bases had no gene match. This CDR3 contains 15 residues. Germline values: CDR1 MNHEY, CDR2 SVGAGI.

This clone was counted a few times. The chain combines TRBV30 with TRBJ2-7, with TRBD2 identical over 7 bases. The CDR3 runs 13 residues. The germline V gene encodes CDR1 GTSNPN and CDR2 SVGIG (reference sequence). V trimming: 3 bases; J trimming: 0 bases; junction bases outside the gene matches: 2. The CDR3 loop is CAWRLANSYEQYF. The CDR3 bases are TGTGCCTGGAGACTAGCGAACTCCTACGAGCAGTACTTC.

The rearrangement joins TRBV27 to TRBJ2-6; D unresolved. The CDR3 runs to 16 residues. Trimming pared 4 bases from V and 0 bases from J, leaving 10 bases between. CDR1 and CDR2 (germline): MNHEY, SMNVEV (reference sequence). The CDR3 coding sequence is TGTGCCAGCAGTTCCGGGTGGATCTCTGGGGCCAACGTCCTGACTTTC. The encoded protein is CASSSGWISGANVLTF. Together with reference TRBV27 and TRBJ2-6, the CDR3 gives the full variable domain: EAQVTQNPRYLITVTGKKLTVTCSQNMNHEYMSWYRQDPGLGLRQIYYSMNVEVTDKGDVPEGYKVSRKEKRNFPLILESPSPNQTSLYFCASSSGWISGANVLTFGAGSRLTVL.

V and J are TRBV28 and TRBJ2-1; D unclear. Trimming removed 3 bases at V and 12 bases at J, with 15 bases between. From germline, CDR1 is MDHEN and CDR2 SYDVKM. The CDR3 runs to 13 residues. The CDR3 region is CASSFAGRFGQFF. The CDR3 region has the DNA TGTGCCAGCAGTTTTGCCGGGCGGTTTGGGCAGTTCTTC.

V gene TRBV6-5 combines with J gene TRBJ1-1, with D possibly matching TRBD1 (6 bases). The CDR3 totals 13 residues. Germline V gene lookup returns CDR1 MNHEY and CDR2 SVGAGI. The V end was cut by 5 bases, the J end by 2 bases, with 9 bases between. As DNA, the CDR3 is TGTGCCAGCAGTCCGGGGGCTAACACTGAAGCTTTCTTT. Translated: CASSPGANTEAFF.

This chain links TRBV11-1 with TRBJ2-7; D not resolved. V was clipped by 2 bases and J by 6 bases, with 8 bases between them. Germline loops: CDR1 SGHAT, CDR2 FQDESV (reference sequence). The CDR3 has 12 residues. CDR3 bases: TGTGCCAGCAGCTTAATCCAGCCCGAGCAGTACTTC. Translating it yields CASSLIQPEQYF.

The chain carries TRBV7-9 and TRBJ1-2; 8 positions agree with TRBD1. The V gene's germline CDR1 is SEHNR and CDR2 FQNEAQ (reference sequence). This CDR3 region has 13 residues. With 0 bases clipped from V and 8 bases from J, the junction kept 2 bases outside the gene matches. Here the CDR3 reads CASSLAQGVGYTF. The CDR3 nucleotides read TGTGCCAGCAGCTTAGCACAGGGGGTAGGCTACACCTTC.

The J gene is TRBJ2-3, the V gene TRBV11-3, with TRBD2 matching 9 bases. Losses at the gene ends were 2 bases for V and 11 bases for J; bases not matched to a gene: 17. The V gene's germline CDR1 is SGHNT and CDR2 YENEEA. The CDR3 sequence is 17 residues long. CDR3 residues: CASSLSVSGRESLVQYF. CDR3 coding DNA: TGTGCCAGCAGCTTATCAGTTAGCGGGAGAGAAAGCCTTGTGCAGTATTTT.

The chain joins TRBV6-6 to TRBJ1-5, with TRBD1 as a possible D gene (6 bases). V dropped 5 bases and J dropped 4 bases, with 12 bases sitting between them. There are 14 residues in the CDR3. The germline V gene encodes CDR1 MNHNY and CDR2 SVGAGI (reference sequence). The CDR3 bases are TGTGCCAGCAGTGGGGGCAGACAGAATCAGCCCCAGCATTTT. Residues: CASSGGRQNQPQHF.

The V and J genes are TRBV6-5 and TRBJ1-2, with no clear D. Germline CDR1 reads MNHEY; CDR2 reads SVGAGI. V was trimmed by 6 bases and J by 6 bases, leaving 20 bases between them. The CDR3 extends over 15 amino acids. Here the CDR3 reads CASRPRARQNNGYTF. The CDR3 bases are TGTGCCAGCAGACCCCGGGCCAGGCAGAACAATGGCTACACCTTC.

The V call is TRBV7-6, the J call TRBJ2-7; 9 positions agree with TRBD1. This CDR3 spans 16 amino acids. CDR1 SGHVS and CDR2 FNYEAQ come from the germline V gene. The ends lost 4 bases at V and 2 bases at J; junction bases unmatched: 9. In DNA form, the CDR3 reads TGTGCCAGCAGCTCTACCGGGACAGGGAGGACCTACGAGCAGTACTTC. Translation: CASSSTGTGRTYEQYF.

The chain couples TRBV7-3 to TRBJ2-1, with a possible D match to TRBD2 (6 bases). Germline values: CDR1 SGHTA, CDR2 FQGTGA. The V gene lost 5 bases and the J gene lost 1 base, with 9 bases spanning the gap. CDR3 length: 14 residues. This chain's CDR3 is CASSRGTSYNEQFF. CDR3 coding DNA: TGTGCCAGCAGCCGCGGGACGTCCTACAATGAGCAGTTCTTC.

The J gene is TRBJ1-2, the V gene TRBV5-1, with D uncertain. CDR3 length: 16 residues. Germline V CDR1 and CDR2: SGHRS, YFSETQ. Trimming left V 1 base short and J 6 bases short, with 19 bases between. The CDR3 is CASSLPQGWGNNGYTF. CDR3 bases: TGCGCCAGCAGCTTGCCCCAAGGGTGGGGTAATAATGGCTACACCTTC.

This sequence joins TRBV4-2 and TRBJ2-4; D could derive from TRBD1 or TRBD2 (6 bases each). Germline V gives CDR1 LGHNA, CDR2 YNFKEQ. The CDR3 contains 14 residues. V dropped 0 bases and J dropped 14 bases, with 17 bases sitting between them. CDR3 nucleotide sequence: TGTGCCAGCAGCCAAGAGGAGGGGGAAGGATCAGAGTACTTC. Translated: CASSQEEGEGSEYF.

Comment on this clone: The sample carries other DNA sequences with the same CDR3. The CDR3 sequence: CASSVVAGGLETQYF. The CDR3 DNA is TGTGCCAGCAGCGTAGTGGCAGGGGGGTTAGAGACCCAGTACTTC. The V and J genes are TRBV9 and TRBJ2-5; possible D gene TRBD1, 7 bases. V shed 0 bases and J shed 4 bases, with 13 bases lying between them. The CDR3 spans 15 residues. Germline CDR1 and CDR2: SGDLS and YYNGEE.

The chain recombines TRBV19 with TRBJ2-3; D is ambiguous. The CDR3 consists of 14 residues. V gave up 9 bases and J gave up 4 bases, with 17 bases separating them. CDR1 LNHDA and CDR2 SQIVND come from the germline V gene (reference sequence). The DNA of the CDR3 is TGTGCCAGCCTCTCCGAAACAGAGTCAGATACGCAGTATTTT. It translates to CASLSETESDTQYF.

This sequence joins TRBV27 and TRBJ1-4; no clear D. Germline lookup yields CDR1 MNHEY and CDR2 SMNVEV (reference sequence). The CDR3 is 15 amino acids. Trimming cost V 4 bases and J 6 bases, with 15 bases left between them. The CDR3 sequence is CASSSPGRGYEKLFF. The CDR3 DNA reads TGTGCCAGCAGTTCCCCCGGACGAGGTTATGAAAAACTGTTTTTT.

The rearrangement uses TRBV25-1 and TRBJ2-7; weak D call: TRBD2 (5 bases). CDR3 size: 16 residues. Germline V gene data show CDR1 as MGHDK and CDR2 as SYGVNS. Trimming left V 1 base short and J 7 bases short, with 20 bases between. This chain's CDR3 is CASSELGVSGYREQYF. CDR3 bases: TGTGCCAGCAGTGAATTGGGAGTTTCGGGCTATAGGGAGCAGTACTTC.

About this clone: Other DNA sequences of this sample code for an identical CDR3. V and J are TRBV2 and TRBJ1-3, with D unresolved. CDR1 is SNHLY and CDR2 is FYNNEI in the germline V gene. The CDR3 is 14 residues long. The V end was cut by 6 bases, the J end by 2 bases, with 11 bases between. This CDR3 reads CASRAGTAGNTIYF. The CDR3 DNA reads TGTGCCAGCAGGGCAGGCACGGCTGGAAACACCATATATTTT.

V and J are TRBV10-3 and TRBJ1-1, with unresolved D. Trimming took 6 bases from V and 1 from J, leaving 27 bases between them. Germline CDR1 ENHRY, CDR2 SYGVKD. The CDR3 sequence is 19 residues long. CDR3 in DNA: TGTGCCATCAGCCCTAACCCACCGGGAGGCATTAGGCCGAACACTGAAGCTTTCTTT. This codes for CAISPNPPGGIRPNTEAFF.

The chain joins TRBV10-2 to TRBJ2-7; weak D call: TRBD2 (6 bases). The CDR3 is made up of 15 amino acids. Germline CDR1 and CDR2: WSHSY and SAAADI. V was shortened by 7 bases and J by 0 bases, with 16 bases between the two germline ends. CDR3 DNA sequence: TGCGCCAGCAATGGAGGGAGCCTGAGCTCCTACGAGCAGTACTTC. This gives the protein CASNGGSLSSYEQYF.

This sequence joins TRBV27 and TRBJ2-5; 12 bases agree with TRBD1. The CDR3 is made up of 17 amino acids. The ends lost 5 bases at V and 7 bases at J; junction bases unmatched: 14. Germline V gives CDR1 MNHEY, CDR2 SMNVEV (reference sequence). The CDR3 reads CASSIIPGTGGRGTQYF. DNA of the CDR3: TGTGCCAGCAGTATAATCCCAGGGACAGGGGGCCGGGGGACCCAGTACTTC.

The chain carries TRBV6-6 and TRBJ1-3; unclear D gene. V was pared by 9 bases and J by 4 bases, with 10 bases between. Per germline, CDR1 MNHNY and CDR2 SVGAGI (reference sequence). The CDR3 loop spans 12 amino acids. The CDR3, as DNA: TGTGCCAGTCTCCAACAGGGAAACACCATATATTTT. Translating gives CASLQQGNTIYF.

V is TRBV6-5 and J is TRBJ2-1; D is possibly TRBD1 (6 bases). The CDR3 is 15 residues long. The V end lost 5 bases, the J end lost 4 bases, and 15 bases lay between the germline ends. The germline CDR1 and CDR2 sequences are MNHEY and SVGAGI. CDR3 sequence (DNA): TGTGCCAGCAGTCCTACAGGGAACGGATACAATGAGCAGTTCTTC. It is translated as CASSPTGNGYNEQFF.

To note about this clone: A read error may account for a junction end that differs from germline. The chain links TRBV7-8 to TRBJ1-3; 7 bases map to TRBD1. The germline V gene has CDR1 SGHVS and CDR2 FQNEAQ. This CDR3 is built from 16 residues. The CDR3 reads CASSLASGGRGIESEF. In nucleotides, the CDR3 is TGTGCCAGCAGCTTAGCGTCCGGAGGCAGGGGGATAGAGTCGGAATTT.

In this sample, this clone turned up once. The V and J genes are TRBV28 and TRBJ1-1; 7 nucleotides line up with TRBD1. The V gene end was trimmed by 8 bases and the J gene end by 7 bases; junction bases not matched to a gene: 7. Germline-derived CDR1 and CDR2 are MDHEN and SYDVKM. The CDR3 runs to 12 residues. CDR3 residues: CASSEAGGEAFF. The CDR3, as DNA: TGTGCCAGCTCTGAGGCAGGGGGTGAAGCTTTCTTT.